This TCR beta chain was recorded in a study of T cell responses to AZD1222 COVID-19 vaccine. Study-level results: The donors showed a predominance of white British ancestry and of females, with possible underestimation of clonal diversity. Repertoires were sampled only after the peak T cell response. Spike was spanned by vaccine-associated CD4 TCRs, with dominance at 160-218 and 743-854. Targets within unmutated variant regions were reportedly found for nearly half of spike-specific TCRs.

Clones were sequenced by immunoSEQ multiplex PCR, and TCRdb holds only the in-frame ones, with some missing. The repertoire holds approximately 180,000 clones, 80% to 90% seen once, with approximately 8% in the top ten. Germline assignment: CDR1 SGHTA and CDR2 FQGNSA. V lost 5 bases and J lost 9, with 17 bases in between. The CDR3 extends over 14 amino acids. Regarding this clone: Antigen unknown.

This chain links TRBV7-2 with TRBJ2-1, with D possibly TRBD2 on 5 matching bases. The sequenced sample was peripheral blood, obtained on day 0 of AZD1222 vaccination. The receptor was derived from an adult in good health. CDR3 bases: TGTGCCAGCAGCGCCCTAGCCACCTATGCTGAGCAGTTCTTC. It yields the protein CASSALATYAEQFF.